Following are 32 T cell receptor beta chains from one sample sequenced in a study of shared clonotypes between healthy human individuals. Clones were sequenced by immunoSEQ multiplex PCR, and TCRdb holds only the in-frame ones, with some missing. The sample carries more than 400,000 clones, roughly 95% recorded once. The sequenced sample consisted of naive CD4+ T cells sorted from blood. The subset denotes: CD45RA+ positively selected. The receptors stem from a young woman in good health.

The genes are TRBV6-1 and TRBJ1-6; D is unclear. Trimming took off 1 base at V and 4 bases at J, with 2 bases between the two ends. The CDR3 contains 13 residues. Germline loops: CDR1 MNHNS, CDR2 SASEGT. This chain's CDR3 is CASSEEYNSPLHF. CDR3 coding DNA: TGTGCCAGCAGTGAAGAGTATAATTCACCCCTCCACTTT.

The chain uses TRBV5-1 and TRBJ2-1; 10 bases line up with TRBD2. CDR3 length: 14 amino acids. The germline V gene encodes CDR1 SGHRS and CDR2 YFSETQ. The junction had 4 bases not matched to a gene; V was cut back by 3 bases and J by 7 bases. CDR3 DNA sequence: TGCGCCAGCAGCTCGGAGCGGGAGGGAAATGAGCAGTTCTTC. Protein: CASSSEREGNEQFF.

CDR3 DNA: TGTGCCATCAGTACGGGACAGGTAGACAATGAGCAGTTCTTC. Its protein is CAISTGQVDNEQFF. The rearrangement uses TRBV10-3 and TRBJ2-1; 8 bases match TRBD1. The trim removed 5 bases at V and 5 bases at J, leaving 5 bases unmatched. Looked up from germline, CDR1 is ENHRY and CDR2 is SYGVKD. The length of the CDR3 is 14 residues.

This clone was recorded a few times. This rearrangement joins TRBV14 to TRBJ1-1; TRBD1 might be the D (6 bases). The CDR3 consists of 14 residues. From germline, CDR1 is SGHDN and CDR2 FVKESK. V lost 1 base and J 4 bases, leaving 10 bases between the germline ends. Here the CDR3 DNA reads TGTGCCAGCAGCCAAGCTGGACAGTTCACTGAAGCTTTCTTT. It encodes CASSQAGQFTEAFF. Supplemented by reference TRBV14 and TRBJ1-1, the full variable domain reads EAGVTQFPSHSVIEKGQTVTLRCDPISGHDNLYWYRRVMGKEIKFLLHFVKESKQDESGMPNNRFLAERTGGTYSTLKVQPAELEDSGVYFCASSQAGQFTEAFFGQGTRLTVV.

V is TRBV5-1 and J is TRBJ1-1, with a weak D call TRBD1 (6 bases). CDR3 length: 15 residues. Germline V lookup: CDR1 SGHRS, CDR2 YFSETQ. Trimming pared 3 bases from V and 5 bases from J, leaving 17 bases between. DNA for the CDR3: TGCGCCAGCAGCTCCCCGGCCGGGGGGCTAACTGAAGCTTTCTTT. Encoded protein: CASSSPAGGLTEAFF.

The J gene is TRBJ2-1, the V gene TRBV19, with 8 positions matching TRBD2. Germline V gene data show CDR1 as LNHDA and CDR2 as SQIVND (reference sequence). This CDR3 region has 13 residues. Trimming at V came to 5 bases and at J to 4 bases, leaving 1 base not matched to a gene. CDR3 DNA sequence: TGTGCCAGTAGTGGCGGGAGGTACAATGAGCAGTTCTTC. Translating gives CASSGGRYNEQFF.

The rearrangement uses TRBV30 and TRBJ2-5, with a weak D call TRBD2 (5 bases). This CDR3 has 12 residues. The V gene's germline CDR1 is GTSNPN and CDR2 SVGIG (reference sequence). Between the trimmed V and J ends, which lost 3 bases and 7 bases, there was a span of 12 bases. The CDR3 reads CAWRQDRGTQYF. Written as DNA, the CDR3 is TGTGCCTGGAGGCAAGATCGGGGGACCCAGTACTTC.

V and J are TRBV28 and TRBJ1-5; D is unclear. Germline assignment: CDR1 MDHEN and CDR2 SYDVKM. V gave up 4 bases and J gave up 0 bases, with 16 bases separating them. The CDR3 has 17 residues. The CDR3 is CASSSPVWSYSNQPQHF. Written as DNA, the CDR3 is TGTGCCAGCAGTTCCCCCGTATGGAGTTATAGCAATCAGCCCCAGCATTTT. The variable domain in full, completed from reference TRBV28 and TRBJ1-5, reads DVKVTQSSRYLVKRTGEKVFLECVQDMDHENMFWYRQDPGLGLRLIYFSYDVKMKEKGDIPEGYSVSREKKERFSLILESASTNQTSMYLCASSSPVWSYSNQPQHFGDGTRLSIL.

V gene TRBV7-2 combines with J gene TRBJ2-2; D is undetermined. The length of the CDR3 is 12 residues. Germline CDR1 and CDR2: SGHTA and FQGNSA. Trimming left V 1 base short and J 10 bases short, with 7 bases between. The chain's CDR3 is CASSLVSQELFF. CDR3 nucleotides: TGTGCCAGCAGCTTAGTATCCCAGGAGCTGTTTTTT.

This clone has just one count. The chain carries TRBV2 and TRBJ2-7; TRBD2 aligns across 11 bases. Germline V gives CDR1 SNHLY, CDR2 FYNNEI. The CDR3 loop spans 15 amino acids. V dropped 4 bases and J dropped 6; count of bases not matched to a gene: 8. CDR3 DNA sequence: TGTGCCAGCAGTGTCGGGCTAGCGGGAGGATCCGAGCAGTACTTC. This sequence encodes CASSVGLAGGSEQYF.

The V and J genes are TRBV7-6 and TRBJ2-3; 12 bases agree with TRBD2. Germline CDR1 reads SGHVS; CDR2 reads FNYEAQ. V trimming: 3 bases; J trimming: 6 bases; junction bases outside the gene matches: 10. This CDR3 is 17 amino acids long. The CDR3 DNA follows: TGTGCCAGCAGCTTCCCGAGGACTAGCGGGGAGGGGGATACGCAGTATTTT. This translates into CASSFPRTSGEGDTQYF.

Only one count was recorded for this clone. This sequence joins TRBV9 and TRBJ1-3; D not resolved. CDR1 is SGDLS and CDR2 is YYNGEE in the germline V gene. This CDR3 has 13 residues. Trimming stripped 2 bases from V and 0 bases from J, with 3 bases between. The CDR3 sequence: CASSVHSGNTIYF. Written as DNA, the CDR3 is TGTGCCAGCAGCGTTCACTCTGGAAACACCATATATTTT.

The rearrangement uses TRBV5-1 and TRBJ2-5; no clear D gene. The DNA end is a closer match to TRBJ2-7, so the J assignment may be wrong. The CDR3 spans 13 residues. From germline, CDR1 is SGHRS and CDR2 YFSETQ. In DNA, the CDR3 is TGCGCCAGCACGATTGACCACTCCTACGAGCAGTACTTC. Protein sequence: CASTIDHSYEQYF.

The chain has TRBV9 and TRBJ2-3; D call uncertain. The CDR3 spans 14 residues. CDR1 SGDLS and CDR2 YYNGEE come from the germline V gene. Between the trimmed V and J ends, which lost 2 bases and 2 bases, there was a span of 9 bases. Here the CDR3 reads CASSVIGFTDTQYF. Written as DNA, the CDR3 is TGTGCCAGCAGCGTTATCGGGTTCACAGATACGCAGTATTTT.

This rearrangement joins TRBV7-2 to TRBJ1-1; D is unclear. The CDR3 has 13 amino acids. The V end was cut by 3 bases, the J end by 3 bases, with 8 bases between. The germline CDR1 and CDR2 sequences are SGHTA and FQGNSA. The CDR3: CASSFGLDTEAFF. The CDR3 DNA sequence: TGTGCCAGCAGCTTTGGGTTGGACACTGAAGCTTTCTTT.

This clone was detected a few times. V and J are TRBV4-1 and TRBJ2-4; the D is unclear. Germline V gene data show CDR1 as MGHRA and CDR2 as YSYEKL. V was pared by 1 base and J by 0 bases, with 7 bases between. The CDR3 loop spans 15 amino acids. The CDR3 protein is CASSQVDLAKNIQYF. The CDR3 DNA sequence: TGCGCCAGCAGCCAAGTCGATCTAGCCAAAAACATTCAGTACTTC.

CDR3 amino acids: CASSGTIRTDTQYF. The CDR3 coding sequence is TGCGCCAGCAGCGGGACTATACGCACAGATACGCAGTATTTT. This sequence joins TRBV5-1 and TRBJ2-3; TRBD2 matches 7 bases. The CDR3 extends over 14 amino acids. Germline CDR1 is SGHRS and CDR2 is YFSETQ. With 4 bases clipped from V and 1 base from J, the junction kept 3 bases outside the gene matches.

The chain combines TRBV18 with TRBJ1-1; 11 nucleotides agree with TRBD1. Germline trimming cut 3 bases from V and 1 base from J; bases unmatched to any gene: 4. This CDR3 has 16 amino acids. The V gene's germline CDR1 is KGHSH and CDR2 LQKENI. The CDR3 reads CASSPGQGDPNTEAFF. The CDR3 nucleotides read TGTGCCAGCTCACCGGGACAGGGGGACCCGAACACTGAAGCTTTCTTT. Using reference TRBV18 and TRBJ1-1 for the parts outside the CDR3, the full variable domain is NAGVMQNPRHLVRRRGQEARLRCSPMKGHSHVYWYRQLPEEGLKFMVYLQKENIIDESGMPKERFSAEFPKEGPSILRIQQVVRGDSAAYFCASSPGQGDPNTEAFFGQGTRLTVV.

The rearrangement joins TRBV4-2 to TRBJ2-3; D remains unclear. CDR3 length equals 16 residues. Germline CDR1 reads LGHNA; CDR2 reads YNFKEQ. V lost 0 bases to trimming and J lost 0 bases, with 10 bases between them. Here the CDR3 reads CASSQDLGSSTDTQYF. The CDR3 DNA reads as TGTGCCAGCAGCCAAGATCTCGGATCTAGCACAGATACGCAGTATTTT.

This chain uses TRBV5-1 with TRBJ1-2, with D tentatively TRBD1 (6 bases). The germline CDR1 and CDR2 sequences are SGHRS and YFSETQ. This CDR3 has 19 amino acids. The ends were cut back, 2 bases at V and 5 bases at J, with 28 bases in the middle. The CDR3 protein is CASSFPNETGTKGRYGYTF. DNA for the CDR3: TGCGCCAGCAGCTTTCCTAACGAAACAGGGACGAAGGGAAGATATGGCTACACCTTC.

This sequence joins TRBV5-1 and TRBJ1-4; D is ambiguous. The CDR3 has 13 residues. V lost 4 bases and J lost 7, with 11 bases in between. Looked up from germline, CDR1 is SGHRS and CDR2 is YFSETQ. The CDR3 nucleotides read TGCGCCAGCAGCCCGGCCGACCCTGAAAAACTGTTTTTT. Translation: CASSPADPEKLFF. Complete variable domain (other parts from reference TRBV5-1 and TRBJ1-4): KAGVTQTPRYLIKTRGQQVTLSCSPISGHRSVSWYQQTPGQGLQFLFEYFSETQRNKGNFPGRFSGRQFSNSRSEMNVSTLELGDSALYLCASSPADPEKLFFGSGTQLSVL.

The chain is built from TRBV18 and TRBJ2-3, with D unresolved. The CDR3 runs to 14 residues. The V gene lost 2 bases and the J gene lost 3 bases, with 9 bases spanning the gap. Germline V gives CDR1 KGHSH, CDR2 LQKENI. CDR3 loop: CASSPYTETDTQYF. CDR3 coding DNA: TGTGCCAGCTCACCATATACGGAAACAGATACGCAGTATTTT.

The V and J genes are TRBV18 and TRBJ2-7, with D possibly being TRBD1 or TRBD2 (5 bases each). CDR3 size: 13 residues. The V end lost 4 bases, the J end lost 6 bases, and 13 bases lay between the germline ends. Germline V gene lookup returns CDR1 KGHSH and CDR2 LQKENI. CDR3 DNA sequence: TGTGCCAGCTCACTTGGGACGGCGAGCGAGCAGTACTTC. Its translation: CASSLGTASEQYF.

This clone has just one count. The V and J genes are TRBV19 and TRBJ2-5, with a possible D match to TRBD1 (5 bases). This CDR3 has 16 amino acids. Trimming took off 4 bases at V and 4 bases at J, with 19 bases between the two ends. Looked up from germline, CDR1 is LNHDA and CDR2 is SQIVND (reference sequence). The CDR3 spells CASSTIQAAPLETQYF. The DNA for the CDR3 is TGTGCCAGTAGTACCATACAGGCGGCACCGTTAGAGACCCAGTACTTC.

A single count supports this clone. The V call is TRBV30, the J call TRBJ2-5, with 14 bases that match TRBD2. The assigned J gene may be wrong: the sequence end matches TRBJ2-7 better. This CDR3 has 17 amino acids. Germline V CDR1 and CDR2: GTSNPN, SVGIG (reference sequence). The CDR3 bases are TGTGCCTGGAGCGAAGGACTAGCGGGAGGCATCGCCTACGAGCAGTACTTC. Protein: CAWSEGLAGGIAYEQYF.

The V call is TRBV7-8, the J call TRBJ2-1; D is unclear. The V gene's germline CDR1 is SGHVS and CDR2 FQNEAQ. The CDR3 sequence is 15 residues long. V lost 5 bases to trimming and J lost 7 bases, with 18 bases between them. In DNA form, the CDR3 reads TGTGCCAGCAGCCCCGATCTTTTGGCGTCTAATGAGCAGTTCTTC. This encodes CASSPDLLASNEQFF.

This sequence joins TRBV18 and TRBJ2-5; no clear D gene. The CDR3 length is 15 residues. CDR1 and CDR2 (germline): KGHSH, LQKENI. V was trimmed by 0 bases and J by 0 bases, leaving 8 bases between them. The CDR3 DNA is TGTGCCAGCTCACCACCGAATCCGTACCAAGAGACCCAGTACTTC. Amino acids: CASSPPNPYQETQYF.

The chain couples TRBV28 to TRBJ2-6; 8 nucleotides agree with TRBD1. Germline V gene sequence: CDR1 MDHEN, CDR2 SYDVKM. This CDR3 spans 17 amino acids. The V gene end was trimmed by 0 bases and the J gene end by 4 bases; junction bases not matched to a gene: 5. CDR3 amino acids: CASSLWGRGQGANVLTF. The CDR3 region has the DNA TGTGCCAGCAGTTTATGGGGCAGGGGGCAGGGGGCCAACGTCCTGACTTTC.

This sequence joins TRBV28 and TRBJ2-7; 7 bases line up with TRBD1. Per germline, CDR1 MDHEN and CDR2 SYDVKM. CDR3 length: 14 amino acids. V dropped 9 bases and J dropped 5; count of bases not matched to a gene: 13. The CDR3 DNA follows: TGTGCCAGTCAATCCGGGACAGTTCTCAACGAGCAGTACTTC. It translates to CASQSGTVLNEQYF.

The chain combines TRBV15 with TRBJ1-1; TRBD1 matches 9 bases. The V and J ends lost 5 bases and 1 base, in that order; junction bases with no gene match: 11. The length of the CDR3 is 17 residues. Germline values: CDR1 LNHNV, CDR2 YYDKDF (reference sequence). As DNA, the CDR3 is TGTGCCACCAGCTTTCCGGGACAGGGAATCACGAACACTGAAGCTTTCTTT. Residues: CATSFPGQGITNTEAFF.

The chain is built from TRBV5-4 and TRBJ2-7; perhaps TRBD2 as D (5 bases). The CDR3 loop spans 12 amino acids. The V end was cut by 4 bases, the J end by 7 bases, with 12 bases between. The germline CDR1 and CDR2 sequences are SGHNT and YYREEE (reference sequence). Written as DNA, the CDR3 is TGTGCCAGCAGCCAGGAGTCGGGAGAGCAGTACTTC. As protein: CASSQESGEQYF.

This rearrangement joins TRBV19 to TRBJ2-2, with 7 nucleotides matching TRBD2. CDR3 length: 14 residues. J lost 3 bases, V lost 6 bases, and 4 bases had no gene match. Per the germline V gene, CDR1 is LNHDA and CDR2 is SQIVND (reference sequence). The CDR3 spells CASRQTSHTGELFF. The CDR3 coding sequence is TGTGCCAGTAGGCAGACTAGCCACACCGGGGAGCTGTTTTTT.